This TCR beta chain is drawn from a study of identical twins. Regarding the study as a whole: Excess low generation probability was seen in twin-shared out-of-frame alpha sequences.

As concerns this clonotype: Its antigen remains unknown.

TCRdb fed the 5' RACE reads into MiXCR, producing one record per CDR3 protein. The data hold about 530,000 distinct CDR3 sequences, with about 16% observed a single time. These data were likewise used in another study, on yellow fever vaccine responses in identical twins.

This receptor was identified in a woman under 30 in good health. The sequencing sample was made of CD4+ T cells sorted from blood.

The CDR3 DNA reads as TGCGCCAGCACCCAGCGCCATAACAATGAGCAGTTCTTC. Protein sequence: CASTQRHNNEQFF. This chain uses TRBV5-1 with TRBJ2-1; D is undetermined. From germline, CDR1 is SGHRS and CDR2 YFSETQ. V lost 6 bases to trimming and J lost 5 bases, with 12 bases between them. This CDR3 comprises 13 residues.